A selection of T cell receptor beta chains follows, all from one sample in a study of control samples from healthy donors and cancer patients. Sequenced by immunoSEQ multiplex PCR; TCRdb stores in-frame clones only, minus some. This table has about 170,000 clones, just over 90% appearing once. Sequencing was done on a sample of blood. The receptors come from a woman aged 60-75 years in good health. Both conserved end residues are part of each CDR3. The order of the fields is CDR3 DNA, CDR3 protein, J gene, CDR3 length, clone size, V gene, D gene. A D gene is named only where the DNA matches it firmly. Clone size appears in some rows only: once, few, many, or a class for an expanded clone.

CDR3 DNA: TGCGCCAGCAGCAATGACAGGGGAGCAACTAATGAAAAACTGTTTTTT; CDR3 protein: CASSNDRGATNEKLFF; J gene: TRBJ1-4; CDR3 length: 16; clone size: .; V gene: TRBV5-1; D gene: TRBD1
CDR3 DNA: TGTGCCAGCAGCTCGCGACAGGGACTAGAAGCTTTCTTT; CDR3 protein: CASSSRQGLEAFF; J gene: TRBJ1-1; CDR3 length: 13; clone size: .; V gene: TRBV7-2; D gene: TRBD1
CDR3 DNA: TGTGCCAGCAGCCAGAGACTAGTCGGTTACGAGCAGTACTTC; CDR3 protein: CASSQRLVGYEQYF; J gene: TRBJ2-7; CDR3 length: 14; clone size: .; V gene: TRBV3-1/TRBV3-2; D gene: .
CDR3 DNA: TGTGCCAGCAGCATCCGACAGGGTGGGGCCAAAAACATTCAGTACTTC; CDR3 protein: CASSIRQGGAKNIQYF; J gene: TRBJ2-4; CDR3 length: 16; clone size: once; V gene: TRBV3-1/TRBV3-2; D gene: TRBD1
CDR3 DNA: TGTGCCATCCAAACGTGGGGGGATTCCCCATACACCTTC; CDR3 protein: CAIQTWGDSPYTF; J gene: TRBJ1-2; CDR3 length: 13; clone size: .; V gene: TRBV10-3; D gene: .
CDR3 DNA: TGCGCCAGTTCCACCGGGACTCTGAACACTGAAGCTTTCTTT; CDR3 protein: CASSTGTLNTEAFF; J gene: TRBJ1-1; CDR3 length: 14; clone size: .; V gene: TRBV10-1; D gene: .
CDR3 DNA: TGTGCCAGCACCTCCGGCGGGGCGGGGGGTCGAGATACGCAGTATTTT; CDR3 protein: CASTSGGAGGRDTQYF; J gene: TRBJ2-3; CDR3 length: 16; clone size: .; V gene: TRBV6-6; D gene: TRBD2
CDR3 DNA: TGTGCCAGCAGTTCCATTTTGGATGAAGCTTTCTTT; CDR3 protein: CASSSILDEAFF; J gene: TRBJ1-1; CDR3 length: 12; clone size: .; V gene: TRBV6-6; D gene: .
CDR3 DNA: TGTGCCAGCTCACCATTGACAGGGGCGGGAGAAAAACTGTTTTTT; CDR3 protein: CASSPLTGAGEKLFF; J gene: TRBJ1-4; CDR3 length: 15; clone size: once; V gene: TRBV18; D gene: TRBD1
CDR3 DNA: TGTGCCAGCAGTTTAGCCAGCGGGGGACCTCAAGAGACCCAGTACTTC; CDR3 protein: CASSLASGGPQETQYF; J gene: TRBJ2-5; CDR3 length: 16; clone size: .; V gene: TRBV13; D gene: TRBD2
CDR3 DNA: TGTGCCAGCAGTTACAGCACAGGCACTAATGAAAAACTGTTTTTT; CDR3 protein: CASSYSTGTNEKLFF; J gene: TRBJ1-4; CDR3 length: 15; clone size: .; V gene: TRBV6-6; D gene: .
CDR3 DNA: TGTGCCAGCAGCCCAAGGCAGGATGTCAATGAGCAGTTCTTC; CDR3 protein: CASSPRQDVNEQFF; J gene: TRBJ2-1; CDR3 length: 14; clone size: once; V gene: TRBV7-2; D gene: .
CDR3 DNA: TGTGCCAGCAGTAAGACAGTTAATTCACCCCTCCACTTT; CDR3 protein: CASSKTVNSPLHF; J gene: TRBJ1-6; CDR3 length: 13; clone size: .; V gene: TRBV2; D gene: .
CDR3 DNA: TGTGCCAGCTCACGTGACAGGGACACTGAAGCTTTCTTT; CDR3 protein: CASSRDRDTEAFF; J gene: TRBJ1-1; CDR3 length: 13; clone size: once; V gene: TRBV18; D gene: TRBD1
CDR3 DNA: TGCGCCAGCAGCCAAGTGGGGGGCCGGGTGAATGGCTACACCTTC; CDR3 protein: CASSQVGGRVNGYTF; J gene: TRBJ1-2; CDR3 length: 15; clone size: .; V gene: TRBV4-1; D gene: .
CDR3 DNA: TGTGCCAGCAGCCAAGGGACAGGGATTGAAGCTTTCTTT; CDR3 protein: CASSQGTGIEAFF; J gene: TRBJ1-1; CDR3 length: 13; clone size: .; V gene: TRBV3-1/TRBV3-2; D gene: TRBD1
CDR3 DNA: TGTGCCAGCAGCTCGGACAGGGAGGATGAAAAACTGTTTTTT; CDR3 protein: CASSSDREDEKLFF; J gene: TRBJ1-4; CDR3 length: 14; clone size: .; V gene: TRBV5-4; D gene: TRBD1
CDR3 DNA: TGTGCCAGCAGAGAACGACAGGTCCAACGGGCGTATGGCTACACCTTC; CDR3 protein: CASRERQVQRAYGYTF; J gene: TRBJ1-2; CDR3 length: 16; clone size: .; V gene: TRBV2; D gene: .
CDR3 DNA: TGTGCCAGCAGCTGGCACGGTCCTAGCGGGGACGAGCAGTACTTC; CDR3 protein: CASSWHGPSGDEQYF; J gene: TRBJ2-7; CDR3 length: 15; clone size: .; V gene: TRBV7-9; D gene: TRBD2
CDR3 DNA: TGTGCCAGCTCACCTACAGATACGCAGTATTTT; CDR3 protein: CASSPTDTQYF; J gene: TRBJ2-3; CDR3 length: 11; clone size: .; V gene: TRBV18; D gene: .
CDR3 DNA: TGCGCCAGCAGCTTGTCAACGGCGCCCGGGGAGCTGTTTTTT; CDR3 protein: CASSLSTAPGELFF; J gene: TRBJ2-2; CDR3 length: 14; clone size: .; V gene: TRBV5-1; D gene: .
CDR3 DNA: TGTGCCAGCTCAGAAAGGAACCAACAAGGAATGAACACTGAAGCTTTCTTT; CDR3 protein: CASSERNQQGMNTEAFF; J gene: TRBJ1-1; CDR3 length: 17; clone size: .; V gene: TRBV18; D gene: .
CDR3 DNA: TGCAGCGTTCTAGGAATTATTGGCTACACCTTC; CDR3 protein: CSVLGIIGYTF; J gene: TRBJ1-2; CDR3 length: 11; clone size: .; V gene: TRBV29-1; D gene: .
CDR3 DNA: TGTGCCAGCAGCTTATACGCAGGCATAAACTCTGGAAACACCATATATTTT; CDR3 protein: CASSLYAGINSGNTIYF; J gene: TRBJ1-3; CDR3 length: 17; clone size: .; V gene: TRBV7-2; D gene: .
CDR3 DNA: TGTGCCACCGCGATACTTCAAGAGACCCAGTACTTC; CDR3 protein: CATAILQETQYF; J gene: TRBJ2-5; CDR3 length: 12; clone size: .; V gene: TRBV7-8; D gene: .
CDR3 DNA: TGTGCCAGCAGCCCTTATCCAGAGGACCGGGACACTGAAGCTTTCTTT; CDR3 protein: CASSPYPEDRDTEAFF; J gene: TRBJ1-1; CDR3 length: 16; clone size: .; V gene: TRBV27; D gene: .
CDR3 DNA: TGTGCCAGCAGTTACCTACAGGGGGTGCTAAACTATGGCTACACCTTC; CDR3 protein: CASSYLQGVLNYGYTF; J gene: TRBJ1-2; CDR3 length: 16; clone size: .; V gene: TRBV6-5; D gene: TRBD1
CDR3 DNA: TGTGCTAGTGGTTTTCGGTCCAGGGTCCCCTACGAGCAGTACTTC; CDR3 protein: CASGFRSRVPYEQYF; J gene: TRBJ2-7; CDR3 length: 15; clone size: .; V gene: TRBV12-5; D gene: .